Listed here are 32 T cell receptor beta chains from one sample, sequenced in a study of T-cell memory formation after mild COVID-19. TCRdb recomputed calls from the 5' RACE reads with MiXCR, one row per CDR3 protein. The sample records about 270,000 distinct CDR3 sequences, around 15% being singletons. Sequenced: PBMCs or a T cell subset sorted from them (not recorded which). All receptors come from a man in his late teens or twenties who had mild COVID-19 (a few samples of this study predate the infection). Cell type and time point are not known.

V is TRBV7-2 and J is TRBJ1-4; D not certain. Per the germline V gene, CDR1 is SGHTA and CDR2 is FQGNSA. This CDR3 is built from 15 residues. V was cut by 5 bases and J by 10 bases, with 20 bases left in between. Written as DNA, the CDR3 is TGTGCCAGCAGCGGCTCGGGGATTGTCGTCGGAAAACTGTTTTTT. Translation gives CASSGSGIVVGKLFF. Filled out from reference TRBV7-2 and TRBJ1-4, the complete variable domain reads GAGVSQSPSNKVTEKGKDVELRCDPISGHTALYWYRQSLGQGLEFLIYFQGNSAPDKSGLPSDRFSAERTGGSVSTLTIQRTQQEDSAVYLCASSGSGIVVGKLFFGSGTQLSVL.

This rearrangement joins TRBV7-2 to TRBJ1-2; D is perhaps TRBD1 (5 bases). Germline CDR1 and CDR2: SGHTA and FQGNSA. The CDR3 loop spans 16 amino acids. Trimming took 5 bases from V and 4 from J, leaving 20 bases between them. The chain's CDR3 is CASSPRDPRSSYGYTF. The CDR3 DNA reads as TGTGCCAGCAGCCCCAGGGACCCCAGATCCTCCTATGGCTACACCTTC.

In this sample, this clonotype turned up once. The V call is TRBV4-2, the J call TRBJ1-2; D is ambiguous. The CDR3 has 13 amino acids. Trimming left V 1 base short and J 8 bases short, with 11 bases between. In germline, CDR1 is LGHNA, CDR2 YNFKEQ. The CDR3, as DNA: TGTGCCAGCAGCCAAGTGGAGGTAATCGGCTACACCTTC. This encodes CASSQVEVIGYTF.

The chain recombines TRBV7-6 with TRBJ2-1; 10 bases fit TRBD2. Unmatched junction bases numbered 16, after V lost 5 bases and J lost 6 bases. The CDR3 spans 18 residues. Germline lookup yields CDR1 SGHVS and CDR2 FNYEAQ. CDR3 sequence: CASSVISGGNDKVNEQFF. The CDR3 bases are TGTGCCAGCAGCGTTATTAGCGGGGGGAACGATAAAGTCAATGAGCAGTTCTTC.

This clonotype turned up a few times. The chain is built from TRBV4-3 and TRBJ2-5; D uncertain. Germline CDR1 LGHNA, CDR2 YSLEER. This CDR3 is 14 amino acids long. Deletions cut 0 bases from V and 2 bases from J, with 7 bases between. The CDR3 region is CASSQEYSQETQYF. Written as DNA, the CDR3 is TGCGCCAGCAGCCAAGAATACAGTCAAGAGACCCAGTACTTC.

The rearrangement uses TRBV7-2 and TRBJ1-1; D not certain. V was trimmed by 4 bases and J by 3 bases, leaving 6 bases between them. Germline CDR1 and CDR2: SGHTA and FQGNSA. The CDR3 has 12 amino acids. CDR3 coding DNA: TGTGCCAGCAGCTCTCAGTACACTGAAGCTTTCTTT. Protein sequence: CASSSQYTEAFF.

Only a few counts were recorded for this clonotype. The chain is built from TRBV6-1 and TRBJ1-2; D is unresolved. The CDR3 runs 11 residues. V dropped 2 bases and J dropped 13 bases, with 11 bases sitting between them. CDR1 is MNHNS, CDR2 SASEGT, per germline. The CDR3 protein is CASSESSTITF. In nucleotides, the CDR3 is TGTGCCAGCAGTGAATCGTCCACCATCACCTTC.

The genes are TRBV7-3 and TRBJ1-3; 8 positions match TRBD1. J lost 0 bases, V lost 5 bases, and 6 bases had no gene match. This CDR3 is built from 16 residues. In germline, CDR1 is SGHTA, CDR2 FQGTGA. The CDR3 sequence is CASSDSQGASGNTIYF. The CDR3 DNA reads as TGTGCCAGCAGCGATAGCCAGGGGGCCTCTGGAAACACCATATATTTT.

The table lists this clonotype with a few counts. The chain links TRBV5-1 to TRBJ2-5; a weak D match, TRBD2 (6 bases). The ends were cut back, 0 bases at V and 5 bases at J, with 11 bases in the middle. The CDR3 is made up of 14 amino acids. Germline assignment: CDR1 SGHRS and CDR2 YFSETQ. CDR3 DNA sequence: TGCGCCAGCAGCTTGGTCGTGGAGGGGGAGACCCAGTACTTC. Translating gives CASSLVVEGETQYF. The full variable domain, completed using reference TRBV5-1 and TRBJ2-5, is KAGVTQTPRYLIKTRGQQVTLSCSPISGHRSVSWYQQTPGQGLQFLFEYFSETQRNKGNFPGRFSGRQFSNSRSEMNVSTLELGDSALYLCASSLVVEGETQYFGPGTRLLVL.

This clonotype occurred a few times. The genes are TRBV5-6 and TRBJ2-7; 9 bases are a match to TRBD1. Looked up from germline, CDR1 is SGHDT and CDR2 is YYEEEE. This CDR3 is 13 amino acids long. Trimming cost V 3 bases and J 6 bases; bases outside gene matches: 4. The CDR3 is CASSWDRASEQYF. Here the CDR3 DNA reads TGTGCCAGCAGCTGGGACAGGGCCTCCGAGCAGTACTTC.

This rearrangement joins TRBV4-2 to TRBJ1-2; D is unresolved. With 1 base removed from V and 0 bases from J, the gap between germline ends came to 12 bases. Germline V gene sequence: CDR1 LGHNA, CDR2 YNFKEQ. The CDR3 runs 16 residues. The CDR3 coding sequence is TGTGCCAGCAGCCAAGGAGTCAGCCGGACTAACTATGGCTACACCTTC. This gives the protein CASSQGVSRTNYGYTF.

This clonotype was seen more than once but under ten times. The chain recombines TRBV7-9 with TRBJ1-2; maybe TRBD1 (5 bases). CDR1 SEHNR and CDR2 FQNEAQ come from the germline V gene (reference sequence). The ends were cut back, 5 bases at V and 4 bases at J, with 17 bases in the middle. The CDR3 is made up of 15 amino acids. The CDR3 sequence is CASSQNPRETYGYTF. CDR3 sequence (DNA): TGTGCCAGCAGCCAGAATCCCAGGGAAACCTATGGCTACACCTTC.

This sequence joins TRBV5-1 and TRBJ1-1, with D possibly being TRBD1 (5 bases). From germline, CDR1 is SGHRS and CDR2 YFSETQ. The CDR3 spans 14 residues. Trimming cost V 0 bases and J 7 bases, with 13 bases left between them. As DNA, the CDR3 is TGCGCCAGCAGCTTGGATAGGGGTCGGGATGAAGCTTTCTTT. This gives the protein CASSLDRGRDEAFF. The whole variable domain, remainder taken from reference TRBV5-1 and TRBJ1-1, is KAGVTQTPRYLIKTRGQQVTLSCSPISGHRSVSWYQQTPGQGLQFLFEYFSETQRNKGNFPGRFSGRQFSNSRSEMNVSTLELGDSALYLCASSLDRGRDEAFFGQGTRLTVV.

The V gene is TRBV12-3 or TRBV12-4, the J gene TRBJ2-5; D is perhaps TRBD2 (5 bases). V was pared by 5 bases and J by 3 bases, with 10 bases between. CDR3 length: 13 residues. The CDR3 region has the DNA TGTGCCAGCAGTCGGGATCCCAAAGAGACCCAGTACTTC. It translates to CASSRDPKETQYF.

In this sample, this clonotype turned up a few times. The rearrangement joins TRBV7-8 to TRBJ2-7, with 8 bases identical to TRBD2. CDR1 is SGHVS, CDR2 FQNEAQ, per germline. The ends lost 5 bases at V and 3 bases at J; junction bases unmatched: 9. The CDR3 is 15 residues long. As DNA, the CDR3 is TGTGCCAGCAGCCCGGGGGGGCAGATATACTACGAGCAGTACGTC. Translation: CASSPGGQIYYEQYV.

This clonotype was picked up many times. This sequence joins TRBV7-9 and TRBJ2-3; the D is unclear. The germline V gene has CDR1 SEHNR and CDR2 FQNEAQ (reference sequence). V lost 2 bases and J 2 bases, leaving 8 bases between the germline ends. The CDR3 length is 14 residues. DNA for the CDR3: TGTGCCAGCAGCTTAAGCGCGACCACAGATACGCAGTATTTT. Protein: CASSLSATTDTQYF. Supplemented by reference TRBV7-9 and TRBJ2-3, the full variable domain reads DTGVSQNPRHKITKRGQNVTFRCDPISEHNRLYWYRQTLGQGPEFLTYFQNEAQLEKSRLLSDRFSAERPKGSFSTLEIQRTEQGDSAMYLCASSLSATTDTQYFGPGTRLTVL.

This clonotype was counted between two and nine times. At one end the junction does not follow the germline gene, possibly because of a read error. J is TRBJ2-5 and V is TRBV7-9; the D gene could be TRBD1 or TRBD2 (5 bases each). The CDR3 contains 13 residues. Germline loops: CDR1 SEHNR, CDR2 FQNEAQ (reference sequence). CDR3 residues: CASSLAFRDVVCF. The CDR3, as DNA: TGTGCCAGCAGCTTAGCCTTCCGGGACGTAGTATGCTTC.

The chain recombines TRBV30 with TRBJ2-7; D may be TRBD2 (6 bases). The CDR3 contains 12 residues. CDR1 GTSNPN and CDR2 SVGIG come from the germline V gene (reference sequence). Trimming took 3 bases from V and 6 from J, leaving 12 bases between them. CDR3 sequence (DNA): TGTGCCTGGAGGCGGGATGGAGCCGAGCAGTACTTC. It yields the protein CAWRRDGAEQYF. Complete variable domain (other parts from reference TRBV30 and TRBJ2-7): SQTIHQWPATLVQPVGSPLSLECTVEGTSNPNLYWYRQAAGRGLQLLFYSVGIGQISSEVPQNLSASRPQDRQFILSSKKLLLSDSGFYLCAWRRDGAEQYFGPGTRLTVT.

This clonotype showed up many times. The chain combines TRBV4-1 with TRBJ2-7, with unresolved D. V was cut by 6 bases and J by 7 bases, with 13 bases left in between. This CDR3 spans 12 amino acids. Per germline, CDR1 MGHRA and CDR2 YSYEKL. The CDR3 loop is CASSPPEREQYV. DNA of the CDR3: TGCGCCAGCAGTCCCCCTGAAAGGGAGCAGTACGTC.

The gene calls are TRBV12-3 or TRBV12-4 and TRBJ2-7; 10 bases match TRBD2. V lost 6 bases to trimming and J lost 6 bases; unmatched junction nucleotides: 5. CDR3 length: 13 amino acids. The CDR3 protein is CASSQRGGREQYF. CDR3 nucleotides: TGTGCCAGCAGCCAGCGGGGGGGCCGCGAGCAGTACTTC.

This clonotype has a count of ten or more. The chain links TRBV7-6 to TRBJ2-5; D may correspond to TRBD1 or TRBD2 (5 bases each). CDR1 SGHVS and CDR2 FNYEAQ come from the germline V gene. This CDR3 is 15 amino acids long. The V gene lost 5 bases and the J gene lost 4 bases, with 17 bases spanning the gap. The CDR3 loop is CASSRGGFEGETQYF. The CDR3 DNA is TGTGCCAGCAGCCGGGGCGGGTTTGAGGGAGAGACCCAGTACTTC.

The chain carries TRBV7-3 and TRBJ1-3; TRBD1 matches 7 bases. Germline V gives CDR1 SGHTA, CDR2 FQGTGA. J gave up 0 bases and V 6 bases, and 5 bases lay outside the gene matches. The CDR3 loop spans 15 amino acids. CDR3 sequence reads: CASSPQGDSGNTIYF. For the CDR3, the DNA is TGTGCCAGCAGTCCCCAGGGGGACTCTGGAAACACCATATATTTT.

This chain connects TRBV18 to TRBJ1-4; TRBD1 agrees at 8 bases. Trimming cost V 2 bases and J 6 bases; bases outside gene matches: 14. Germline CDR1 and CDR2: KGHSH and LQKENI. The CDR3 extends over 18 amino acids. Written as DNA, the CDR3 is TGTGCCAGCTCACCAGGTATCACAGGGGGAAAGATCGATGAAAAACTGTTTTTT. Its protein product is CASSPGITGGKIDEKLFF.

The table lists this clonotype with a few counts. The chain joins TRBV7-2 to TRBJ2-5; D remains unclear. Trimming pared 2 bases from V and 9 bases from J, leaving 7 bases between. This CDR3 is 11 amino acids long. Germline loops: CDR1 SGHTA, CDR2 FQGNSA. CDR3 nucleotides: TGTGCCAGCAGCTTACAGGATGCCCAGTACTTC. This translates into CASSLQDAQYF.

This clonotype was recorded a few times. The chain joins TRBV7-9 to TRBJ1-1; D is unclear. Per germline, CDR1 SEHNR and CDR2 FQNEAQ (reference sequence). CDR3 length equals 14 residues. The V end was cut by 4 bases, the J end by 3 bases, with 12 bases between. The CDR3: CASSSGGEYTEAFF. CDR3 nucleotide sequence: TGTGCCAGCAGCTCTGGCGGGGAATACACTGAAGCTTTCTTT.

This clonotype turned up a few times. CDR3 sequence reads: CASSLALGGYGYTF. Written as DNA, the CDR3 is TGTGCCAGCAGCTTAGCGCTGGGGGGTTATGGCTACACCTTC. The chain uses TRBV7-8 and TRBJ1-2, with D perhaps matching TRBD1 (5 bases). V was pared by 0 bases and J by 5 bases, with 10 bases between. The CDR3 is 14 amino acids. The germline CDR1 and CDR2 sequences are SGHVS and FQNEAQ.

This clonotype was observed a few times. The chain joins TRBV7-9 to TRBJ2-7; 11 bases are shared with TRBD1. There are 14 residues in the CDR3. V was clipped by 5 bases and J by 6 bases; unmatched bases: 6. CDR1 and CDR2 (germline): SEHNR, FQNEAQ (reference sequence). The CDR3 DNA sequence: TGTGCCAGCAGCGGATCCGGGACAGGGGGCGAGCAGTACTTC. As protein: CASSGSGTGGEQYF.

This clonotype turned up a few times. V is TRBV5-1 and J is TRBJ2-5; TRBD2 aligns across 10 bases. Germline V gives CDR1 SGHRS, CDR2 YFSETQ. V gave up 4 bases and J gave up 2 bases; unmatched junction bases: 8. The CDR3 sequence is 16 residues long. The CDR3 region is CASSLLAGDPQETQYF. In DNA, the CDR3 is TGCGCCAGCAGCCTCCTAGCGGGGGACCCACAAGAGACCCAGTACTTC.

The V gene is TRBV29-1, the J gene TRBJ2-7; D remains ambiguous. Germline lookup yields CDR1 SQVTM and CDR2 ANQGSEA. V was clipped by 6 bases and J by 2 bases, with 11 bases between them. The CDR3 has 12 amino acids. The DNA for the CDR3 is TGCAGCGTCAGATTGGGCCCCTACGAGCAGTACTTC. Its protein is CSVRLGPYEQYF.

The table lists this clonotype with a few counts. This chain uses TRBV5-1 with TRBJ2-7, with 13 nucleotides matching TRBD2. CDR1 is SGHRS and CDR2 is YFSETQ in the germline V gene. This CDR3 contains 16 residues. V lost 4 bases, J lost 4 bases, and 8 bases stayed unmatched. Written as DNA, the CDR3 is TGCGCCAGCAGCGTAAGACTAGCGGGGGGCGCATACGAGCAGTACTTC. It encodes CASSVRLAGGAYEQYF. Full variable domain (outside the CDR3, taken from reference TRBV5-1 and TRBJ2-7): KAGVTQTPRYLIKTRGQQVTLSCSPISGHRSVSWYQQTPGQGLQFLFEYFSETQRNKGNFPGRFSGRQFSNSRSEMNVSTLELGDSALYLCASSVRLAGGAYEQYFGPGTRLTVT.

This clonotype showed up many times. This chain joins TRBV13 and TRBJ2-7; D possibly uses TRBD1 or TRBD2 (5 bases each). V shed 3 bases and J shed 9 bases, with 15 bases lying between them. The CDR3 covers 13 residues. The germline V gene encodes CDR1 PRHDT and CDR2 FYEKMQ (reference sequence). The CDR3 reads CASSLGRAEGQYF. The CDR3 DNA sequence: TGTGCCAGCAGCTTGGGACGGGCCGAGGGGCAGTACTTC.

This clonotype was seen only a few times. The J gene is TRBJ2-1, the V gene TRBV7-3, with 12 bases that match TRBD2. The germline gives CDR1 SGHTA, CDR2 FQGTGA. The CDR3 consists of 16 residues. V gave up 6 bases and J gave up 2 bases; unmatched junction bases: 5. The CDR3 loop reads CASSFGLAGPYNEQFF. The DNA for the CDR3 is TGTGCCAGCAGTTTCGGACTAGCGGGGCCCTACAATGAGCAGTTCTTC.